The following is a T cell receptor beta chain sequence with its context. Antigen unknown. These data come from a study of blood T cells in healthy people across ages. Regarding the study as a whole: Samples with more naive T cells showed higher observed beta diversity.

Next came a second PCR, run for about 6 to 11 cycles, which used a sample-barcoded 5' primer along with a J-beta primer mix. Each cDNA molecule was tagged by a template-switch adaptor with 12 random nucleotides. Via MiXCR, TCRdb re-called the 5' RACE reads, giving one row per CDR3 protein. The table lists roughly 2 million distinct CDR3 sequences, roughly 52% of them singletons, with 2.1% in the top ten. The CDR3 length is 14 residues. Trimming shortened V by 4 bases and J by 5 bases, and 15 bases separated the two germline ends. Germline values: CDR1 SEHNR, CDR2 FQNEAQ (reference sequence). This TCR was sampled from a woman aged 40 to 49 in good health. This chain connects TRBV7-9 to TRBJ2-7; tentative D call: TRBD2 (7 bases). Sequenced material: blood. The CDR3 is CASSSAWGGHEQYF. CDR3 nucleotide sequence: TGTGCCAGCAGCTCGGCGTGGGGGGGCCACGAGCAGTACTTC.